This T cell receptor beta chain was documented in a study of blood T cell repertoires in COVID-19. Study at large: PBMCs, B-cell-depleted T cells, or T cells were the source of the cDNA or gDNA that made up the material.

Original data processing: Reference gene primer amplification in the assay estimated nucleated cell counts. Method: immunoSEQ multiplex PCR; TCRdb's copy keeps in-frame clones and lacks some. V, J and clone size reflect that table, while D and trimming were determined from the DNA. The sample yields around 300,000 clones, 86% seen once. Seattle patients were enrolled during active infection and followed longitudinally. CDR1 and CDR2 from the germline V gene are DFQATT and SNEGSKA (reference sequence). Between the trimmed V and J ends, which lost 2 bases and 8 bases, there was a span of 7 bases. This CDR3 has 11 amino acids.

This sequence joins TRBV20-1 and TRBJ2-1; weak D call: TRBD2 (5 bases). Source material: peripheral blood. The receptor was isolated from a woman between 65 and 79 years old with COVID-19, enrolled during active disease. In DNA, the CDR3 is TGCAGTGCTAGACACGGGGATGAGCAGTTCTTC. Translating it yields CSARHGDEQFF.